This T cell receptor (beta chain) was found in a study of blood T cell repertoires in COVID-19. This table comes from immunoSEQ multiplex PCR, and its TCRdb copy is limited to in-frame clones, with some not included. This table holds 200,000 to 250,000 clones, around 87% found once. There are 20 residues in the CDR3. Clinical history as reported by participants underpinned cohort assignment. This chain uses TRBV12-2 with TRBJ2-3; the DNA was not compared with TRBD2, the D call given in the table. TRBV12-2 is a recognized pseudogene. The sample consisted of PBMCs or T cells enriched from blood (not recorded which). The receptor was isolated from a man between 25 and 39 years old who had been exposed to COVID-19. The CDR3 nucleotides are TGTGCAAGTCGCTCGCGATTAATCGGGGGGGCGTTGTGTGACACAGATACGCAGTATTTT. Encoded protein: CASRSRLIGGALCDTDTQYF.